This T cell receptor (beta chain) derives from a study of blood T cells in healthy people across ages. For the study at large: About one barcoded beta molecule per two T cells was the capture yield of template switching. Findings and limits, study-wide: Relative to aged donors, long-lived donors carried more naive CD4+ cells and displayed higher diversity. Age brought a roughly linear fall in TCR beta diversity measured per million T cells.

In this sample, this clonotype turned up once. The target antigen is unknown. A second PCR of 7 to 11 cycles used a sample-barcoded 5' primer and a J-beta primer mix. Per sample, CDR3-containing paired-end reads numbered at least 2.5 million. TCRdb re-derived calls from the 5' RACE reads in MiXCR, one entry per CDR3 protein. Of about 1.4 million distinct CDR3 sequences listed, approximately 59% are singletons. With V trimmed by 8 bases and J by 5 bases, 5 bases remained unmatched. Germline CDR1 LGHDT, CDR2 YNNKEL (reference sequence). This CDR3 has 14 residues. This sequence joins TRBV3-1 and TRBJ1-6, with TRBD1 identical over 8 bases. The material sequenced was blood. This clonotype was sampled from a young man in good health. The CDR3 reads CASGTGPHNSPLHF. The CDR3 DNA is TGTGCCAGCGGGACAGGCCCCCATAATTCACCCCTCCACTTT.